This entry describes one T cell receptor beta chain. The source of the sample is a study of Ad26.COV2.S vaccination and SARS-CoV-2 variants. The germline CDR1 and CDR2 sequences are SGHDT and YYEEEE. V lost 0 bases and J lost 6, with 13 bases in between. This CDR3 comprises 15 residues. Generated by immunoSEQ multiplex PCR, the TCRdb table keeps only in-frame clones and is missing some. The table lists about 680,000 clones, around 89% of them singletons. As for treatment: 15 to 20 received Ad26.COV2.S at low or high dose, single or two shots; several received placebo; per-sample allocation not given. Day 63 after the first injection of vaccine or placebo was the sampling time.

Sequenced here: peripheral blood, sampled in a trial of Ad26.COV2.S vaccine versus placebo. The V call is TRBV5-6, the J call TRBJ2-4; D ambiguous. The receptor was derived from a person aged 18-65 years who received the Ad26.COV2.S COVID-19 vaccine or a placebo. The CDR3 coding sequence is TGTGCCAGCAGCTTGGTTCCGGGTACTGGAAACATTCAGTACTTC. Translation gives CASSLVPGTGNIQYF.